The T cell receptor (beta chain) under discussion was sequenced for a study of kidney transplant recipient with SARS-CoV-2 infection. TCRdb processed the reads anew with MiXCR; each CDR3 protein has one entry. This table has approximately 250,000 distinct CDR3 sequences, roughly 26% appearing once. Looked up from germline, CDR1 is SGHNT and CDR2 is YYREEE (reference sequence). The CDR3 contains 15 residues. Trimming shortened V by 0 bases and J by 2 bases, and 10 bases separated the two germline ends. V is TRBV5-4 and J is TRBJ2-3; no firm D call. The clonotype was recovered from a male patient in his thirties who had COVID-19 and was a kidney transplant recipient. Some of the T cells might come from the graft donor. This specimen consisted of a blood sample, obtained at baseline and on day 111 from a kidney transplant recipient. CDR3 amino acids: CASSLVRSDTDTQYF. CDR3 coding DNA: TGTGCCAGCAGCTTGGTGAGGAGCGACACAGATACGCAGTATTTT.